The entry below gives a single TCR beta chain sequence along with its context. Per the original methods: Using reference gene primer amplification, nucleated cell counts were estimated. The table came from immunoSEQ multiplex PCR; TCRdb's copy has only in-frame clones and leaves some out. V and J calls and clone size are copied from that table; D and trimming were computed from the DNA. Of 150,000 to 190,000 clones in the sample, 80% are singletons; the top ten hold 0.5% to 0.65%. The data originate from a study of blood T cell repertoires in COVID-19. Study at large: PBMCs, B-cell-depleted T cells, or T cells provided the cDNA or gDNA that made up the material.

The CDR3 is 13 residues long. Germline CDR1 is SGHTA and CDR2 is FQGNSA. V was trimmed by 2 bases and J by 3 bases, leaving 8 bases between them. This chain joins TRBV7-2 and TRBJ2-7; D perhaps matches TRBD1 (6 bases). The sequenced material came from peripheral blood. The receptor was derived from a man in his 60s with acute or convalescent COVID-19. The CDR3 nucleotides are TGTGCCAGCAGCTTACGAGGGGGCTACGAGCAGTACTTC. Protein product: CASSLRGGYEQYF.